The 18 T cell receptor beta chains listed next were all sequenced from one sample in a study of CD8+ T cells in alopecia areata (dated by TCRdb to 2017 to 2018). The library was prepared using the immunoSEQ multiplex PCR assay. For TCR sequencing, RNA was extracted from every sample and reverse transcribed into cDNA to serve as template. TCRdb took this table from immuneACCESS and kept in-frame rearrangements with V and J called. Such tables lack part of the clones; where checked against another copy, unresolved V genes explain under half of the gap, and the rest is unexplained. A total of around 140,000 clones appear in this sample, 45% to 65% of them only once. Around a sixth of the sample belongs to the ten largest clones. The sample's time point label, decoded: less than five weeks on oral tofacitinib. What this sample's treatment or condition label stands for: oral pan-JAK inhibitor, 5-10 mg twice daily.

The sequenced sample was CD8+ T cells sorted from blood, obtained at week 4, from a patient treated with tofacitinib. These receptors came from a human donor with alopecia areata.

In its sample, this clone was seen a few times. This chain links TRBV7-9 with TRBJ2-2; D might be TRBD1 or TRBD2, each matching 5 bases. With 7 bases removed from V and 2 bases from J, the gap between germline ends came to 14 bases. The V gene's germline CDR1 is SEHNR and CDR2 FQNEAQ (reference sequence). The CDR3 extends over 15 amino acids. The CDR3 DNA reads TGTGCCAGCAACCTGGGGGAGTCTAACACCGGGGAGCTGTTTTTT. Its translation is CASNLGESNTGELFF.

This clone was picked up a small number of times. The chain has TRBV6-5 and TRBJ1-5; TRBD1 aligns across 7 bases. CDR1 is MNHEY and CDR2 is SVGAGI in the germline V gene. The length of the CDR3 is 12 residues. The CDR3 DNA sequence: TGTGCTTCAGGGGGTGGCAATCAGCCCCAGCATTTT. This sequence encodes CASGGGNQPQHF.

This clone was picked up a small number of times. The gene calls are TRBV30 and TRBJ2-1, with a possible D match to TRBD1 (6 bases). CDR3 length equals 15 residues. CDR1 is GTSNPN and CDR2 is SVGIG in the germline V gene (reference sequence). Trimming took off 0 bases at V and 2 bases at J, with 11 bases between the two ends. The CDR3 loop is CAWSVAQGAYNEQFF. CDR3 sequence (DNA): TGTGCCTGGAGTGTAGCACAGGGCGCCTACAATGAGCAGTTCTTC.

This chain connects TRBV25-1 to TRBJ2-7, with 7 bases fitting TRBD1. Germline CDR1 reads MGHDK; CDR2 reads SYGVNS. The CDR3 contains 13 residues. The V segment lost 4 bases and the J segment 1 base; nucleotides outside the gene matches: 1. CDR3 residues: CASSGTGSYEQYF. The CDR3 nucleotides read TGTGCCAGCAGTGGGACAGGTTCCTACGAGCAGTACTTC.

CDR3 amino acids: CASSESGGLAKNIQYF. The CDR3 nucleotides read TGCGCCAGCAGTGAGTCGGGGGGGTTAGCCAAAAACATTCAGTACTTC. The V gene is TRBV10-2, the J gene TRBJ2-4, with TRBD2 matching over 7 bases. The CDR3 is made up of 16 amino acids. In germline, CDR1 is WSHSY, CDR2 SAAADI. V lost 0 bases, J lost 0 bases, and 2 bases stayed unmatched.

This chain joins TRBV5-6 and TRBJ1-1; tentative D call: TRBD1 (6 bases). Germline loops: CDR1 SGHDT, CDR2 YYEEEE. Trimming took off 3 bases at V and 5 bases at J, with 11 bases between the two ends. There are 13 residues in the CDR3. The CDR3: CASSWGPRTEAFF. In DNA, the CDR3 is TGTGCCAGCAGCTGGGGGCCCCGGACTGAAGCTTTCTTT.

This rearrangement joins TRBV15 to TRBJ1-2; D remains ambiguous. The CDR3 has 15 residues. Per the germline V gene, CDR1 is LNHNV and CDR2 is YYDKDF (reference sequence). V was shortened by 6 bases and J by 2 bases, with 16 bases between the two germline ends. The CDR3 sequence is CATRINTRLNYGYTF. The CDR3, as DNA: TGTGCCACCAGGATAAACACCCGTCTGAACTATGGCTACACCTTC.

The CDR3 loop reads CASSIPGQGAWGEQYF. The CDR3 nucleotides are TGCGCCAGCAGCATACCGGGACAGGGGGCATGGGGCGAGCAGTACTTC. The chain employs TRBV5-1 and TRBJ2-7; 12 bases match TRBD1. J was trimmed by 6 bases and V by 4 bases; bases with no gene match: 11. The CDR3 has 16 amino acids. In germline, CDR1 is SGHRS, CDR2 YFSETQ.

V usage is TRBV30 and J usage is TRBJ1-6; D is unresolved. The CDR3 runs 16 residues. Trimming stripped 0 bases from V and 10 bases from J, with 19 bases between. The V gene's germline CDR1 is GTSNPN and CDR2 SVGIG (reference sequence). This CDR3 reads CAWSVIPDRAGSPLHF. Written as DNA, the CDR3 is TGTGCCTGGAGTGTAATCCCAGACCGGGCCGGATCACCCCTCCACTTT.

This clone has only a few counts. The J gene is TRBJ1-2, the V gene TRBV4-2, with 7 nucleotides matching TRBD1. The CDR3 has 13 amino acids. J lost 6 bases, V lost 2 bases, and 3 bases had no gene match. The germline gives CDR1 LGHNA, CDR2 YNFKEQ. The chain's CDR3 is CASSQLTGDGYTF. The CDR3, as DNA: TGTGCCAGCAGCCAACTCACAGGGGATGGCTACACCTTC.

CDR3: CASSPSGESYNEQFF. DNA for the CDR3: TGCGCCAGCAGTCCGAGCGGGGAAAGCTACAATGAGCAGTTCTTC. The gene calls are TRBV4-3 and TRBJ2-1; 7 bases fit TRBD2. V dropped 6 bases and J dropped 3; count of bases not matched to a gene: 8. Germline values: CDR1 LGHNA, CDR2 YSLEER. The CDR3 extends over 15 amino acids.

This chain joins TRBV4-1 and TRBJ2-1; the D gene could be TRBD1 or TRBD2 (6 bases each). The CDR3 extends over 15 amino acids. The germline CDR1 and CDR2 sequences are MGHRA and YSYEKL. Trimming cost V 3 bases and J 7 bases, with 16 bases left between them. The CDR3 is CASSQDSGAGNEQFF. For the CDR3, the DNA is TGCGCCAGCAGCCAGGACTCAGGGGCGGGGAATGAGCAGTTCTTC.

CDR3 in amino acids: CAWSQGGVEKLFF. As DNA, the CDR3 is TGTGCCTGGAGTCAGGGGGGAGTCGAAAAACTGTTTTTT. This chain connects TRBV30 to TRBJ1-4; 7 nucleotides agree with TRBD1. V lost 2 bases and J lost 8; bases outside the gene matches: 5. The CDR3 totals 13 residues. Looked up from germline, CDR1 is GTSNPN and CDR2 is SVGIG (reference sequence).

The J gene is TRBJ2-5, the V gene TRBV9; TRBD1 might be the D (6 bases). This CDR3 is built from 16 residues. The germline V and J ends were trimmed by 2 bases and 3 bases, with 17 bases remaining between them. Germline lookup yields CDR1 SGDLS and CDR2 YYNGEE. This CDR3 reads CASSVGQTDPEETQYF. Here the CDR3 DNA reads TGTGCCAGCAGCGTCGGACAGACCGATCCCGAAGAGACCCAGTACTTC.

This clone turned up a few times. The chain carries TRBV7-9 and TRBJ1-2; a possible D gene is TRBD1 (5 bases). This CDR3 region has 16 residues. CDR1 and CDR2 from the germline V gene are SEHNR and FQNEAQ (reference sequence). Trimming removed 5 bases at V and 1 base at J, with 17 bases between. CDR3 amino acids: CASSQLDGGFNYGYTF. DNA for the CDR3: TGTGCCAGCAGCCAACTCGACGGGGGATTTAACTATGGCTACACCTTC.

The chain links TRBV11-2 to TRBJ2-5, with 8 bases fitting TRBD1. Germline V gives CDR1 SGHAT, CDR2 FQNNGV. Germline trimming cut 1 base from V and 2 bases from J; bases unmatched to any gene: 6. The CDR3 has 16 residues. CDR3 DNA sequence: TGTGCCAGCAGCTTAGTTTACAGGGGGTTTCAAGAGACCCAGTACTTC. Encoded protein: CASSLVYRGFQETQYF.

This clone was detected once. This chain links TRBV28 with TRBJ2-5; D uncertain. This CDR3 is 15 amino acids long. Germline CDR1 and CDR2: MDHEN and SYDVKM. Trimming took 7 bases from V and 0 from J, leaving 15 bases between them. The CDR3 DNA reads as TGTGCCAGCACCAACTCGGAAGGATACCAAGAGACCCAGTACTTC. The encoded protein is CASTNSEGYQETQYF.

This chain connects TRBV30 to TRBJ1-1; D is uncertain. The CDR3 has 13 amino acids. Germline V gene sequence: CDR1 GTSNPN, CDR2 SVGIG (reference sequence). V lost 1 base and J lost 0, with 6 bases in between. CDR3 protein: CAWSAQMNTEAFF. In nucleotides, the CDR3 is TGTGCCTGGAGTGCCCAGATGAACACTGAAGCTTTCTTT.